The 30 T cell receptor beta chains presented below share a single source sample, sequenced in a study of blood T cell repertoires in COVID-19. Clones were read by immunoSEQ multiplex PCR, and TCRdb kept only the in-frame ones, dropping some. The repertoire holds under 500,000 clones, with 70% to 90% as singletons. The sequencing sample was made of PBMCs or T cells enriched from blood (not recorded which). The source is a woman aged 18 to 35 with acute COVID-19.

The chain links TRBV6-2 or TRBV6-3 to TRBJ1-2; D is unclear. There are 13 residues in the CDR3. The V gene's germline CDR1 is MNHEY and CDR2 SVGEGT. The germline V and J ends were trimmed by 5 bases and 4 bases, with 11 bases remaining between them. CDR3 bases: TGTGCCAGCAGTCCCCGTGGACTCTATGGCTACACCTTC. Translation gives CASSPRGLYGYTF.

V is TRBV3-1 (or the pseudogene TRBV3-2) and J is TRBJ2-7, with 11 nucleotides matching TRBD1. V dropped 6 bases and J dropped 7; count of bases not matched to a gene: 11. CDR1 LGHDT and CDR2 YNNKEL come from the germline V gene (reference sequence). The CDR3 is 15 residues long. The CDR3 loop reads CASSRGTGGLGEQYF. In DNA, the CDR3 is TGTGCCAGCAGTAGAGGGACAGGGGGTTTGGGGGAGCAGTACTTC.

The rearrangement joins TRBV29-1 to TRBJ2-5, with TRBD2 matching over 11 bases. This CDR3 has 14 residues. Germline assignment: CDR1 SQVTM and CDR2 ANQGSEA. The trim removed 3 bases at V and 4 bases at J, leaving 4 bases unmatched. DNA of the CDR3: TGCAGCGTTGACCCCCTAGCGGGAGGAGAGACCCAGTACTTC. Encoded protein: CSVDPLAGGETQYF. Full variable domain (rest looked up from reference TRBV29-1 and TRBJ2-5): SAVISQKPSRDICQRGTSLTIQCQVDSQVTMMFWYRQQPGQSLTLIATANQGSEATYESGFVIDKFPISRPNLTFSTLTVSNMSPEDSSIYLCSVDPLAGGETQYFGPGTRLLVL.

The chain uses TRBV19 and TRBJ2-2; weak D call: TRBD2 (6 bases). Trimming cost V 9 bases and J 1 base, with 12 bases left between them. This CDR3 has 14 residues. Germline V gene sequence: CDR1 LNHDA, CDR2 SQIVND (reference sequence). The CDR3 sequence: CASAGLLNTGELFF. The DNA of the CDR3 is TGTGCCAGCGCGGGACTGCTGAACACCGGGGAGCTGTTTTTT.

The chain carries TRBV3-1 (or the pseudogene TRBV3-2) and TRBJ2-7; 11 bases line up with TRBD2. The CDR3 loop spans 19 amino acids. CDR1 is LGHDT and CDR2 is YNNKEL in the germline V gene (reference sequence). V lost 3 bases to trimming and J lost 1 base; unmatched junction nucleotides: 14. CDR3 region: CASSHPTSGSIRRSYEQYF. The CDR3 DNA follows: TGTGCCAGCAGCCATCCCACTAGCGGGAGCATAAGGAGGTCCTACGAGCAGTACTTC.

The chain combines TRBV30 with TRBJ1-1, with 9 nucleotides matching TRBD1. Germline CDR1 and CDR2: GTSNPN and SVGIG (reference sequence). J lost 7 bases, V lost 1 base, and 7 bases had no gene match. CDR3 size: 14 residues. CDR3 sequence reads: CAWSGWTGELEAFF. CDR3 in DNA: TGTGCCTGGAGTGGTTGGACAGGGGAACTTGAAGCTTTCTTT.

This chain links TRBV7-2 with TRBJ1-4, with 7 bases identical to TRBD1. Germline loops: CDR1 SGHTA, CDR2 FQGNSA. With 5 bases clipped from V and 3 bases from J, the junction kept 3 bases outside the gene matches. This CDR3 region has 14 residues. CDR3 residues: CASSPGTANEKLFF. The CDR3 coding sequence is TGTGCCAGCAGCCCTGGGACAGCTAATGAAAAACTGTTTTTT.

The chain carries TRBV7-9 and TRBJ1-1; weak D call: TRBD1 (6 bases). This CDR3 has 14 residues. Germline V lookup: CDR1 SEHNR, CDR2 FQNEAQ (reference sequence). V was clipped by 2 bases and J by 4 bases, with 11 bases between them. The CDR3 nucleotides are TGTGCCAGCAGCTTACCCGAACAGGGCACTGAAGCTTTCTTT. Protein: CASSLPEQGTEAFF.

CDR3 nucleotides: TGTGCCAGCAGCTTAGGCCAGTACAATGAGCAGTTCTTC. This sequence encodes CASSLGQYNEQFF. The rearrangement links TRBV11-3 to TRBJ2-1; D is ambiguous. The germline V gene encodes CDR1 SGHNT and CDR2 YENEEA. The V and J ends lost 1 base and 4 bases respectively, with 5 bases between them. This CDR3 is built from 13 residues.

The chain joins TRBV6-2 or TRBV6-3 to TRBJ1-5, with D tentatively TRBD1 (5 bases). Trimming left V 0 bases short and J 6 bases short, with 15 bases between. Germline lookup yields CDR1 MNHEY and CDR2 SVGEGT. The CDR3 totals 16 residues. CDR3 loop: CASSYSKQGMGQPQHF. CDR3 sequence (DNA): TGTGCCAGCAGTTACTCGAAGCAGGGAATGGGTCAGCCCCAGCATTTT.

The chain joins TRBV12-5 to TRBJ2-1, with TRBD2 identical over 11 bases. The CDR3 has 13 residues. The V segment lost 6 bases and the J segment 7 bases; nucleotides outside the gene matches: 2. Germline CDR1 reads LGHNT; CDR2 reads FRNRAP. The CDR3 nucleotides read TGTGCTAGTGGCCTAGCGGGAGGTAATGAGCAGTTCTTC. This codes for CASGLAGGNEQFF.

This rearrangement joins TRBV14 to TRBJ2-7, with D possibly TRBD2 on 6 matching bases. The germline CDR1 and CDR2 sequences are SGHDN and FVKESK. The CDR3 spans 12 residues. Trimming took 4 bases from V and 9 from J, leaving 13 bases between them. CDR3 bases: TGTGCCAGCAGCCTAGGGACGGGAGTGCAGTACTTC. Translation gives CASSLGTGVQYF.

J is TRBJ2-7 and V is TRBV7-9; D is ambiguous. Trimming shortened V by 2 bases and J by 2 bases, and 7 bases separated the two germline ends. Germline CDR1 is SEHNR and CDR2 is FQNEAQ (reference sequence). The length of the CDR3 is 13 residues. The CDR3 spells CASSLHSTYEQYF. The CDR3 nucleotides read TGTGCCAGCAGCTTACACAGTACCTACGAGCAGTACTTC.

The CDR3 nucleotides are TGTGCCAGCAACCCTACAGGGAACACTGAAGCTTTCTTT. Protein sequence: CASNPTGNTEAFF. This rearrangement joins TRBV2 to TRBJ1-1; tentatively, D is TRBD1 (5 bases). Germline V gene lookup returns CDR1 SNHLY and CDR2 FYNNEI. The CDR3 has 13 residues. Trimming stripped 7 bases from V and 1 base from J, with 10 bases between.

The chain recombines TRBV25-1 with TRBJ2-7; 10 bases are shared with TRBD2. The V segment lost 5 bases and the J segment 0 bases; nucleotides outside the gene matches: 4. The CDR3 extends over 15 amino acids. CDR1 MGHDK and CDR2 SYGVNS come from the germline V gene. The CDR3 loop is CASSRSGGPSYEQYF. The CDR3 bases are TGTGCCAGCAGTCGTAGCGGGGGGCCCTCCTACGAGCAGTACTTC.

V is TRBV28 and J is TRBJ1-1; D unclear. The V and J ends lost 6 bases and 1 base respectively, with 9 bases between them. The CDR3 is made up of 13 amino acids. Germline CDR1 and CDR2: MDHEN and SYDVKM. The DNA for the CDR3 is TGTGCCAGCAGCGAGACAACGAACACTGAAGCTTTCTTT. Translation: CASSETTNTEAFF.

The chain has TRBV12-5 and TRBJ2-3; D might be TRBD1 (6 bases). The CDR3 has 16 residues. The germline V gene encodes CDR1 LGHNT and CDR2 FRNRAP. The V gene lost 1 base and the J gene lost 1 base, with 12 bases spanning the gap. The CDR3 region is CASGLDLSGGTDTQYF. The CDR3 region has the DNA TGTGCTAGTGGTTTGGATCTGTCAGGGGGCACAGATACGCAGTATTTT.

The chain carries TRBV19 and TRBJ2-5, with D possibly matching TRBD2 (5 bases). With 2 bases removed from V and 2 bases from J, the gap between germline ends came to 12 bases. Germline V gene sequence: CDR1 LNHDA, CDR2 SQIVND (reference sequence). The CDR3 sequence is 15 residues long. Here the CDR3 reads CASSISGSTQETQYF. CDR3 sequence (DNA): TGTGCCAGTAGTATAAGCGGCTCGACACAAGAGACCCAGTACTTC. Full variable domain (missing parts from reference TRBV19 and TRBJ2-5): DGGITQSPKYLFRKEGQNVTLSCEQNLNHDAMYWYRQDPGQGLRLIYYSQIVNDFQKGDIAEGYSVSREKKESFPLTVTSAQKNPTAFYLCASSISGSTQETQYFGPGTRLLVL.

J is TRBJ2-1 and V is TRBV29-1, with 8 bases matching TRBD2. The CDR3 covers 13 residues. V shed 8 bases, J shed 3 bases, and the junction held 6 bases outside the gene matches. From germline, CDR1 is SQVTM and CDR2 ANQGSEA. CDR3 DNA sequence: TGCAGCTTATTTAGCGGGGACTACAATGAGCAGTTCTTC. Translating gives CSLFSGDYNEQFF.

V is TRBV4-2 and J is TRBJ1-4; 8 bases are a match to TRBD1. The germline V gene has CDR1 LGHNA and CDR2 YNFKEQ. CDR3 size: 14 residues. Trimming took 4 bases from V and 5 from J; bases not matched to a gene: 3. In nucleotides, the CDR3 is TGTGCCAGCAGCCCCCGGGACAGGAATGAAAAACTGTTTTTT. Its translation is CASSPRDRNEKLFF.

The rearrangement uses TRBV11-2 and TRBJ2-1; 11 bases match TRBD2. V lost 3 bases, J lost 8 bases, and 6 bases stayed unmatched. CDR3 length equals 15 residues. From germline, CDR1 is SGHAT and CDR2 FQNNGV. CDR3 sequence (DNA): TGTGCCAGCAGCTTTTACACGACTAGCGGGGATGAGCAGTTCTTC. It codes for CASSFYTTSGDEQFF.

This clone came up a few times. V and J are TRBV12-3 or TRBV12-4 and TRBJ1-5, with 7 nucleotides matching TRBD1. V shed 7 bases and J 7 bases; nucleotides not matched to a gene: 4. The CDR3 length is 12 residues. The CDR3 sequence is CASTRGRQPQHF. The CDR3, as DNA: TGTGCCAGCACCAGGGGGAGGCAGCCCCAGCATTTT.

The CDR3 DNA is TGTGCCAGTAGTATCGGGACAACGTACGAGCAGTACTTC. Its protein is CASSIGTTYEQYF. The chain couples TRBV19 to TRBJ2-7, with D maybe TRBD1 (6 bases). V was clipped by 3 bases and J by 4 bases, with 10 bases between them. From germline, CDR1 is LNHDA and CDR2 SQIVND (reference sequence). This CDR3 region has 13 residues.

The chain employs TRBV4-3 and TRBJ1-2; TRBD1 might be the D (6 bases). The CDR3 is 16 amino acids. Germline V gene sequence: CDR1 LGHNA, CDR2 YSLEER. V was trimmed by 1 base and J by 0 bases, leaving 12 bases between them. CDR3 nucleotide sequence: TGCGCCAGCAGCCAAGGTTCACCAGGGGCTAACTATGGCTACACCTTC. As protein: CASSQGSPGANYGYTF.

The chain recombines TRBV7-6 with TRBJ1-1; unclear D gene. In germline, CDR1 is SGHVS, CDR2 FNYEAQ. V lost 3 bases, J lost 3 bases, and 8 bases lay in between. The CDR3 has 13 amino acids. This CDR3 is CASSFRQDTEAFF. The CDR3 nucleotides are TGTGCCAGCAGCTTTCGGCAGGACACTGAAGCTTTCTTT. Drawing the rest from reference TRBV7-6 and TRBJ1-1, the complete variable domain is GAGVSQSPRYKVTKRGQDVALRCDPISGHVSLYWYRQALGQGPEFLTYFNYEAQQDKSGLPNDRFSAERPEGSISTLTIQRTEQRDSAMYRCASSFRQDTEAFFGQGTRLTVV.

The rearrangement uses TRBV7-6 and TRBJ2-3, with 13 bases lining up with TRBD2. V shed 5 bases and J 2 bases; nucleotides not matched to a gene: 4. CDR1 SGHVS and CDR2 FNYEAQ come from the germline V gene. The CDR3 consists of 16 residues. In nucleotides, the CDR3 is TGTGCCAGCAGCCCCGGGACTAGCGGGGACACAGATACGCAGTATTTT. Residues: CASSPGTSGDTDTQYF.

V gene TRBV28 combines with J gene TRBJ1-6; a weak D match, TRBD1 (5 bases). V was trimmed by 5 bases and J by 10 bases, leaving 15 bases between them. CDR1 and CDR2 (germline): MDHEN, SYDVKM. The CDR3 has 14 amino acids. The CDR3 nucleotides read TGTGCCAGCAGTCGCGGGACGATTGGGTCACCCCTCCACTTT. Encoded protein: CASSRGTIGSPLHF.

This chain joins TRBV2 and TRBJ2-1; no firm D call. There are 15 residues in the CDR3. The V gene lost 6 bases and the J gene lost 0 bases, with 12 bases spanning the gap. Per the germline V gene, CDR1 is SNHLY and CDR2 is FYNNEI. Here the CDR3 DNA reads TGTGCCAGCAGGGAAACCTCGAGCTCCTACAATGAGCAGTTCTTC. It codes for CASRETSSSYNEQFF.

This sequence joins TRBV30 and TRBJ2-2; 7 bases align to TRBD2. The germline V gene encodes CDR1 GTSNPN and CDR2 SVGIG (reference sequence). The CDR3 length is 12 residues. After removal of 2 bases from V and 8 bases from J, the junction contained 2 bases not matched to a gene. The CDR3: CAWSRGGGELFF. DNA of the CDR3: TGTGCCTGGAGTAGGGGAGGGGGGGAGCTGTTTTTT.

The rearrangement joins TRBV19 to TRBJ1-4; 8 bases match TRBD1. The CDR3 covers 15 residues. V was pared by 3 bases and J by 7 bases, with 7 bases of the junction left unmatched. The germline CDR1 and CDR2 sequences are LNHDA and SQIVND (reference sequence). The CDR3 loop reads CASSIRRDRPEKLFF. The CDR3 DNA reads as TGTGCCAGTAGTATTCGCCGGGACAGGCCTGAAAAACTGTTTTTT.